This T cell receptor beta chain was retrieved from a study of control samples from healthy donors and cancer patients. Looked up from germline, CDR1 is SGHRS and CDR2 is YFSETQ. With 2 bases clipped from V and 4 bases from J, the junction kept 7 bases outside the gene matches. CDR3 length: 15 amino acids. Assay used: immunoSEQ multiplex PCR; TCRdb lists only in-frame clones, some missing. In all, the sample yields approximately 190,000 clones. This receptor was taken from a woman in her thirties in good health. Sequenced sample: blood. The V gene is TRBV5-1, the J gene TRBJ2-5; 8 positions match TRBD2. CDR3 residues: CASSLSPAGVETQYF. The CDR3 coding sequence is TGCGCCAGCAGCTTAAGCCCAGCGGGGGTAGAGACCCAGTACTTC. The whole variable domain, filled in from reference TRBV5-1 and TRBJ2-5, reads KAGVTQTPRYLIKTRGQQVTLSCSPISGHRSVSWYQQTPGQGLQFLFEYFSETQRNKGNFPGRFSGRQFSNSRSEMNVSTLELGDSALYLCASSLSPAGVETQYFGPGTRLLVL.